Judged by abundance, the clone carrying this T cell receptor beta chain is medium-sized. What it recognizes is unknown. The study's findings and limits: Tumor Treg TCRs overlapped most with tumor naive CD4+ cells. Under 2.2% of tumor Treg sequences matched blood Tregs or memory cells. The TCR gene usage of tumor memory CD4+ T cells clustered together with blood and lymph node memory CD4+ cells and with lymph node naive CD4+ cells.

The CDR3 covers 12 residues. Deletions cut 6 bases from V and 8 bases from J, with 13 bases between. Adaptor-ligated barcode primers were used to amplify TRBV12-4/TRBJ1-2 clonotypes. TCRdb re-derived calls from the multiplex PCR reads in MiXCR, one entry per CDR3 protein. This table holds about 2,000 distinct CDR3 sequences, about 1.2% found once. Purified naive CD4+ T cells were depleted of CD25+ Tregs. The TCR originated in a female donor with breast cancer. The specimen sequenced was naive CD4+ T cells sorted from blood. The subset was: naive CD4+ T cells, CD4+CD45RA+CD25-. V gene TRBV12-3 or TRBV12-4 combines with J gene TRBJ1-2; D is undetermined. CDR3 residues: CASSVSQFGYTF. For the CDR3, the DNA is TGTGCCAGCAGCGTATCCCAATTCGGCTACACCTTC.